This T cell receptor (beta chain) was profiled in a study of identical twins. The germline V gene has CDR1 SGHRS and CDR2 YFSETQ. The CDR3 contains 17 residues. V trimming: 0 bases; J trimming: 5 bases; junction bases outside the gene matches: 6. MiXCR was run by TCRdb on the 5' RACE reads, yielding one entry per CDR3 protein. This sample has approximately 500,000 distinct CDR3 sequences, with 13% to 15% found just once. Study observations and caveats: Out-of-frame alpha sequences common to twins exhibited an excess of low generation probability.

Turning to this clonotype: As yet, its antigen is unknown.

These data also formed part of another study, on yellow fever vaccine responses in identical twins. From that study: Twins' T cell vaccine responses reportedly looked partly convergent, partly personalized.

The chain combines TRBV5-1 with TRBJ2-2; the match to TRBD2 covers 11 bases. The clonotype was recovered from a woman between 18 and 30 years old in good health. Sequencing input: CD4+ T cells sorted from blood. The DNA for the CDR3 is TGCGCCAGCAGCTTGGCCCTAGCGGGGGGCGCGACCGGGGAGCTGTTTTTT. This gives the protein CASSLALAGGATGELFF.